The source of this T cell receptor (beta chain) is a study of human T cells and chemical hapten exposure. On the study more broadly: Skin of the upper inner arm, about 2 cm by about 2 cm, received 2% DPC for sensitization. Diphenylcyclopropenone was applied weekly to patients' scalps across the roughly 24-week study. Minor pooled library volume differences mainly drove per-sample TCR yield variation.

Specified time point: patch test 1, 2 weeks after DPC sensitization. The treatment is: therapeutic diphenylcyclopropenone sensitization with weekly scalp DPC. The template was total RNA from unfractionated whole blood. How the authors handled the data: Sample TCR counts, which ranged from roughly 20,000 to 690,600, had a median of approximately 100,000. TCRdb ran MiXCR on the RACE reads and lists one entry per CDR3 protein. The V and J calls were determined by TCRdb, not by the authors. In the table there are about 52,000 distinct CDR3 sequences, 11% of which are singletons. CDR1 is MNHNY and CDR2 is SVGAGI in the germline V gene (reference sequence). Between the trimmed V and J ends, which lost 8 bases and 7 bases, there was a span of 18 bases. CDR3 length equals 14 residues.

The sequencing here drew on whole blood, taken in connection with sensitization to the hapten diphenylcyclopropenone (DPC). The chain links TRBV6-6 to TRBJ2-1; D may correspond to TRBD1 or TRBD2 (5 bases each). This TCR was recovered from a woman between 35 and 50 years old with alopecia areata. Some clones in this sample may be carry-over from other donors' samples. DNA for the CDR3: TGTGCCAGCTCCGACTGGGGGATTGGGAATGAGCAGTTCTTC. Translating gives CASSDWGIGNEQFF.